The entry below describes one T cell receptor beta chain. The data are from a study of cytomegalovirus exposure and HLA in healthy donors. This CDR3 spans 15 amino acids. Trimming at V came to 3 bases and at J to 4 bases, leaving 7 bases not matched to a gene. Per germline, CDR1 LNHDA and CDR2 SQIVND (reference sequence). The PCR employed 60 Vbeta primers together with 13 Jbeta primers. The assay was immunoSEQ multiplex PCR, and TCRdb's table has in-frame clones only and misses some. The sample has about 200,000 clones, 10% to 15% seen once. This clonotype was sampled from a man aged 50 to 59 in good health and CMV-seropositive. The specimen was PBMCs. The chain combines TRBV19 with TRBJ1-2; 8 nucleotides agree with TRBD1. The CDR3 region is CASSIQGAAVYGYTF. CDR3 DNA: TGTGCCAGTAGTATTCAGGGGGCCGCAGTCTATGGCTACACCTTC. Based on the CDR3 plus reference TRBV19 and TRBJ1-2, the full variable domain is DGGITQSPKYLFRKEGQNVTLSCEQNLNHDAMYWYRQDPGQGLRLIYYSQIVNDFQKGDIAEGYSVSREKKESFPLTVTSAQKNPTAFYLCASSIQGAAVYGYTFGSGTRLTVV.